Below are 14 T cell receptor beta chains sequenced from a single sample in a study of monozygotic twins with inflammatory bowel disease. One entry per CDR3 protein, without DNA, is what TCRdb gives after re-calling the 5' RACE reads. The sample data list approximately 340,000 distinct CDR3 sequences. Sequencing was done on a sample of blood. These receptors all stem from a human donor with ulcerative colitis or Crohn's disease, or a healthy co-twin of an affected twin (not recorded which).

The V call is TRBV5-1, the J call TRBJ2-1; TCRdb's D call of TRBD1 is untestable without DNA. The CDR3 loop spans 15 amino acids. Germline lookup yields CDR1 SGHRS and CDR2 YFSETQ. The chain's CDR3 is CASSLTDTSYNEQFF.

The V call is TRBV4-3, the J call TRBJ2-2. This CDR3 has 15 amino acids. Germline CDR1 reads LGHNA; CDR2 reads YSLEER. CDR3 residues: CASSQDPVNTGELFF.

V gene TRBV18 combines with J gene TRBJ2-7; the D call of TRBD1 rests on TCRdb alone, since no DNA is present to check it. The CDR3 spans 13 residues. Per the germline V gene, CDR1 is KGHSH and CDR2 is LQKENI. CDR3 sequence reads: CASSRDLPYEQYF.

The CDR3: CASRGGPRNTEAFF. The chain links TRBV6-1 to TRBJ1-1; the D call of TRBD1 rests on TCRdb alone, since no DNA is present to check it. CDR3 size: 14 residues. The V gene's germline CDR1 is MNHNS and CDR2 SASEGT.

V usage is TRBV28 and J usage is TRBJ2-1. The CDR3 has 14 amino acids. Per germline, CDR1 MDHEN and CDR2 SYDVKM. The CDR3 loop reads CASSLFKKGNEQFF.

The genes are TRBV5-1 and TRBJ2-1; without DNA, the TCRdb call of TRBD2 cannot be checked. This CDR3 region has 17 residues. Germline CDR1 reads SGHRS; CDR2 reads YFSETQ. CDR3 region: CASGPYSGASSYNEQFF.

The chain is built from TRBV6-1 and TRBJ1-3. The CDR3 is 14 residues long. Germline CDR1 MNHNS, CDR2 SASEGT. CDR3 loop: CATINHRSGNTIYF.

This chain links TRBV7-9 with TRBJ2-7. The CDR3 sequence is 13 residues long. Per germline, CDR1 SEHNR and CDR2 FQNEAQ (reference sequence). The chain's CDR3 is CASSSEPTTEQYF.

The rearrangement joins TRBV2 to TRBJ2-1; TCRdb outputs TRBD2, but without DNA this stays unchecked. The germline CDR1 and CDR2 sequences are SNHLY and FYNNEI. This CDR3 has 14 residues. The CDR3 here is CASSPSLRAGEQFF.

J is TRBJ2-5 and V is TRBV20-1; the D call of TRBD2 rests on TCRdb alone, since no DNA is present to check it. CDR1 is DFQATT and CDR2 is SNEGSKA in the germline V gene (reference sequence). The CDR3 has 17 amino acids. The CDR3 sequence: CSATLQTSGSWQETQYF.

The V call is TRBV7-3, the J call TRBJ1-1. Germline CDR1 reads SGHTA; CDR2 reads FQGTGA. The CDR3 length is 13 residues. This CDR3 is CASSLMANTEAFF.

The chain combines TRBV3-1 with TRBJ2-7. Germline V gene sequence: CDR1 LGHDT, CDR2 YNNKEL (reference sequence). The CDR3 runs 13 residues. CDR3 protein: CASSQGHTYEQYF.

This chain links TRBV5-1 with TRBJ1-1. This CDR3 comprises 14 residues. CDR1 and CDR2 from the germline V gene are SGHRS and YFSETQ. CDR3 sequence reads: CASSLGASYTEAFF.

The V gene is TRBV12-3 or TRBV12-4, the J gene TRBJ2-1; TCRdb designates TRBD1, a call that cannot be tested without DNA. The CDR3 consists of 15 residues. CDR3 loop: CASSRRDRGRYEQFF.